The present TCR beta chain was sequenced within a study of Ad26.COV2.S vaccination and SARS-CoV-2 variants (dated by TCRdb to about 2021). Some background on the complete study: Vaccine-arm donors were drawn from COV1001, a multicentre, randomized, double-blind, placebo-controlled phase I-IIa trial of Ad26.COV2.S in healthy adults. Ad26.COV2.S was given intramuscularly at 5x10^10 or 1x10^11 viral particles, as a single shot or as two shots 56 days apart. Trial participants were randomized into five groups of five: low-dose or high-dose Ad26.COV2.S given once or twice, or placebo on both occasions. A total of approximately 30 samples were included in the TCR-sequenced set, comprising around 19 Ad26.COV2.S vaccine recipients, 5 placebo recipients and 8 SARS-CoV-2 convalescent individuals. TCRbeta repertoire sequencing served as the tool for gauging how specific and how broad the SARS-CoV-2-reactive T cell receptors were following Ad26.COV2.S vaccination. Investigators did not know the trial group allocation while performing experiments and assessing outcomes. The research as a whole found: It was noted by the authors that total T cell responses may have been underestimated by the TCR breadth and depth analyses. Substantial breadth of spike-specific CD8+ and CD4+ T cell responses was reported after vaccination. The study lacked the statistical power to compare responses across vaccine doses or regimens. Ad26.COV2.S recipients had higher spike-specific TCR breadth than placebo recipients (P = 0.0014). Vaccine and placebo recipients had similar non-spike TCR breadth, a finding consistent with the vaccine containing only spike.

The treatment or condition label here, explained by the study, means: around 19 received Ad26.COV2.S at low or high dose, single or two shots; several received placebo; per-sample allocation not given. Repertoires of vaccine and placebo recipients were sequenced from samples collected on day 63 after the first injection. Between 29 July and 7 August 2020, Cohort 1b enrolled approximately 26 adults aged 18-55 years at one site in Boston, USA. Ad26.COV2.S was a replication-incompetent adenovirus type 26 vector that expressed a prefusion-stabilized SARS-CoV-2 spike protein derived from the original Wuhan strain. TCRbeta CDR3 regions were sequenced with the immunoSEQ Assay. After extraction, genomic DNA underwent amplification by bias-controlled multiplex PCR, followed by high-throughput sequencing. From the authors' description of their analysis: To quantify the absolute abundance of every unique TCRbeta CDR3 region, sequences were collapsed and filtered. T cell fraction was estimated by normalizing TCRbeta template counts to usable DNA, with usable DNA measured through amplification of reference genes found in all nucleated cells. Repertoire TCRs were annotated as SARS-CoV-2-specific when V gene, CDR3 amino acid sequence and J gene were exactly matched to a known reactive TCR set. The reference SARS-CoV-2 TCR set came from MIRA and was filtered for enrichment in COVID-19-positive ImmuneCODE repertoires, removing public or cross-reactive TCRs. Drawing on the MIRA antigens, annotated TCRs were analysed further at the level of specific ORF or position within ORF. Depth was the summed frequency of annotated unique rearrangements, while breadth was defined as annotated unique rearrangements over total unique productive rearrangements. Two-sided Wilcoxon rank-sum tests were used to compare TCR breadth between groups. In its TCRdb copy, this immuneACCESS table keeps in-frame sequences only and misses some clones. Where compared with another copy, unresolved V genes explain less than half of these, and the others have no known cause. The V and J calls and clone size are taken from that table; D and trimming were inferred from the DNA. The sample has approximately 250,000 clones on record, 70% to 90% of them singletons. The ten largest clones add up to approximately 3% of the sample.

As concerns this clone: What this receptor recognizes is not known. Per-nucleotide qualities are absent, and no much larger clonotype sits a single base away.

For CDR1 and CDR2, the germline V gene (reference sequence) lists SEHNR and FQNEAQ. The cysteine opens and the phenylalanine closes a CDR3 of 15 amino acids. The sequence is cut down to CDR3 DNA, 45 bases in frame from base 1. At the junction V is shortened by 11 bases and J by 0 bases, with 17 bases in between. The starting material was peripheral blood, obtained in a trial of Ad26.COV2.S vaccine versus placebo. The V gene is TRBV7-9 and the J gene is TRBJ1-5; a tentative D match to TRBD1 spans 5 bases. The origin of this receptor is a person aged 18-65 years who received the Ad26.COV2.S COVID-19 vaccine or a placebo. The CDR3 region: CAVEGRGDSNQPQHF. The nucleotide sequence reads TGTGCCGTGGAGGGTAGGGGTGATAGCAATCAGCCCCAGCATTTT.